Shown below are 13 T cell receptor beta chains from a single sample sequenced in a study of shared clonotypes between healthy human individuals. It was CD45RO-negative cells, positively selected for CCR7, that made up naive CD8 cells, with terminally differentiated effector memory CD45RA+ cells excluded. The protocol was immunoSEQ multiplex PCR, while the TCRdb copy is restricted to in-frame clones and leaves out a portion. The table includes under 2,000,000 clones, approximately 94% detected once. Sequences were obtained from naive CD8+ T cells sorted from blood. These receptors were collected from a man between 18 and 29 years old in good health.

The chain recombines TRBV6-5 with TRBJ2-7; a weak D match, TRBD2 (5 bases). This CDR3 has 12 amino acids. Trimming took off 6 bases at V and 7 bases at J, with 13 bases between the two ends. CDR1 is MNHEY and CDR2 is SVGAGI in the germline V gene. In nucleotides, the CDR3 is TGTGCCAGCAGCACGGGATCGGGGGAGCAGTACTTC. Translating gives CASSTGSGEQYF.

The gene calls are TRBV28 and TRBJ2-1, with D perhaps TRBD1 or TRBD2 (6 bases each). Trimming stripped 2 bases from V and 4 bases from J, with 18 bases between. CDR1 MDHEN and CDR2 SYDVKM come from the germline V gene. This CDR3 is built from 17 residues. The CDR3 protein is CASSLSGGPLRYNEQFF. The CDR3 nucleotides read TGTGCCAGCAGTTTAAGTGGGGGGCCCCTCCGATACAATGAGCAGTTCTTC.

The rearrangement joins TRBV2 to TRBJ2-7; maybe TRBD2 (6 bases). Trimming removed 4 bases from V and 6 bases from J, with 13 bases in between. Germline assignment: CDR1 SNHLY and CDR2 FYNNEI. This CDR3 has 13 amino acids. CDR3 protein: CASSGDGDSEQYF. The CDR3 DNA follows: TGTGCCAGCAGTGGGGACGGGGACTCCGAGCAGTACTTC. Together with reference TRBV2 and TRBJ2-7, the CDR3 gives the full variable domain: EPEVTQTPSHQVTQMGQEVILRCVPISNHLYFYWYRQILGQKVEFLVSFYNNEISEKSEIFDDQFSVERPDGSNFTLKIRSTKLEDSAMYFCASSGDGDSEQYFGPGTRLTVT.

The chain combines TRBV4-3 with TRBJ1-2; D is perhaps TRBD1 (5 bases). The CDR3 spans 12 residues. Germline V lookup: CDR1 LGHNA, CDR2 YSLEER. The V gene lost 3 bases and the J gene lost 6 bases, with 8 bases spanning the gap. Here the CDR3 DNA reads TGCGCCAGCAGCCAGGGACCGGATGGCTACACCTTC. The encoded protein is CASSQGPDGYTF.

The rearrangement links TRBV7-9 to TRBJ2-3, with 13 bases fitting TRBD2. The V gene's germline CDR1 is SEHNR and CDR2 FQNEAQ (reference sequence). This CDR3 region has 15 residues. Unmatched junction bases numbered 4, after V lost 5 bases and J lost 5 bases. The CDR3 sequence is CASSPLAGGVDTQYF. The CDR3 DNA sequence: TGTGCCAGCAGCCCACTAGCGGGGGGGGTAGATACGCAGTATTTT.

The chain combines TRBV28 with TRBJ1-5; perhaps TRBD1 as D (6 bases). Germline assignment: CDR1 MDHEN and CDR2 SYDVKM. The CDR3 is 13 residues long. With 10 bases removed from V and 4 bases from J, the gap between germline ends came to 14 bases. The CDR3 sequence is CATAGQSNQPQHF. CDR3 DNA sequence: TGTGCCACCGCCGGACAGTCTAATCAGCCCCAGCATTTT.

The chain has TRBV6-1 and TRBJ1-5; unclear D gene. The CDR3 contains 15 residues. Trimming cost V 4 bases and J 0 bases, with 10 bases left between them. CDR1 is MNHNS and CDR2 is SASEGT in the germline V gene. In DNA form, the CDR3 reads TGTGCCAGCAGTGGGGCAGCGTCTAGCAATCAGCCCCAGCATTTT. Amino acids: CASSGAASSNQPQHF.

V is TRBV6-5 and J is TRBJ1-1; D call uncertain. In germline, CDR1 is MNHEY, CDR2 SVGAGI. The germline V and J ends were trimmed by 5 bases and 8 bases, with 9 bases remaining between them. This CDR3 comprises 11 residues. The CDR3 loop reads CASSTGREAFF. Here the CDR3 DNA reads TGTGCCAGCAGTACGGGGAGGGAAGCTTTCTTT.

CDR3 nucleotides: TGTGCCAGCAGCCTAAGACAGGGTGTTTACGAAAACATTCAGTACTTC. It specifies CASSLRQGVYENIQYF. The chain couples TRBV13 to TRBJ2-4; 7 bases match TRBD1. Trimming cost V 5 bases and J 5 bases; bases outside gene matches: 12. The CDR3 has 16 amino acids. The V gene's germline CDR1 is PRHDT and CDR2 FYEKMQ (reference sequence).

This clone has just a few counts. The V gene is TRBV9, the J gene TRBJ1-6; D gene ambiguous. CDR1 and CDR2 from the germline V gene are SGDLS and YYNGEE. The CDR3 is 12 amino acids. V was shortened by 4 bases and J by 7 bases, with 6 bases between the two germline ends. The DNA for the CDR3 is TGTGCCAGCAGCAACAGCAATTCACCCCTCCACTTT. It specifies CASSNSNSPLHF.

As to this clone: Other DNA sequences of this sample code for an identical CDR3. This sequence joins TRBV4-1 and TRBJ1-6, with D uncertain. This CDR3 region has 15 residues. Germline-derived CDR1 and CDR2 are MGHRA and YSYEKL. V was shortened by 0 bases and J by 7 bases, with 10 bases between the two germline ends. The CDR3 nucleotides read TGCGCCAGCAGCCAAGAGAGGACTGCGAATTCACCCCTCCACTTT. It encodes CASSQERTANSPLHF.

The chain couples TRBV9 to TRBJ2-1; D possibly corresponds to TRBD2 (6 bases). The CDR3 extends over 15 amino acids. CDR1 and CDR2 (germline): SGDLS, YYNGEE. The V end was cut by 0 bases, the J end by 2 bases, with 9 bases between. DNA for the CDR3: TGTGCCAGCAGCGTAGTCGGGAGTACCTACAATGAGCAGTTCTTC. Translating gives CASSVVGSTYNEQFF. The full variable domain, rest sourced from reference TRBV9 and TRBJ2-1, is DSGVTQTPKHLITATGQRVTLRCSPRSGDLSVYWYQQSLDQGLQFLIQYYNGEERAKGNILERFSAQQFPDLHSELNLSSLELGDSALYFCASSVVGSTYNEQFFGPGTRLTVL.

The CDR3 DNA follows: TGTGCCAGCAGCTTCAGCGGAGAAGATACGCAGTATTTT. Protein sequence: CASSFSGEDTQYF. The chain links TRBV11-2 to TRBJ2-3, with D perhaps matching TRBD2 (5 bases). V was pared by 3 bases and J by 5 bases, with 9 bases between. The CDR3 has 13 residues. Germline CDR1 and CDR2: SGHAT and FQNNGV.